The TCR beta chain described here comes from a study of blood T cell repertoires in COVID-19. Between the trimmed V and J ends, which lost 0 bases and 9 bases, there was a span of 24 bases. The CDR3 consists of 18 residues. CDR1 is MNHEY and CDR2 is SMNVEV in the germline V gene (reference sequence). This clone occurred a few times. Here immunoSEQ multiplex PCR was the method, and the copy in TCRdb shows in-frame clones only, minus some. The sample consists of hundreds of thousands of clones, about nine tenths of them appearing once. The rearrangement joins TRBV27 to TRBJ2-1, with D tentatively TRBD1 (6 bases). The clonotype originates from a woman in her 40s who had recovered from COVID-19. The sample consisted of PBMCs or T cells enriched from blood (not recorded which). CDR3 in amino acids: CASSLSGWSNSQGGEQFF. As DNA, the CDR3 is TGTGCCAGCAGTTTATCGGGGTGGTCTAATTCCCAAGGGGGTGAGCAGTTCTTC.